Following are 20 T cell receptor beta chains from one sample sequenced in a study of tumor and adjacent non-tumor tissue in lung cancer. This sample's RNA came from whole unsorted tissue. Distant lung tissue was collected more than 3 cm away from the tumor edge. TCRbeta libraries were built with three rounds of nested PCR, modified from ARM-PCR. TCRdb reprocessed the multiplex PCR reads via MiXCR and lists one record per CDR3 protein. The sample carries fewer than 100,000 distinct CDR3 sequences, around 80% recorded once. The sample taken for sequencing was distant non-tumor lung tissue. The receptors shown here come from a man in his 60s with non-small cell lung cancer.

With respect to this clonotype: The missing conserved phenylalanine or tryptophan at the end of this CDR3 makes a read error likely. Because the CDR3's place on the DNA is in doubt, the DNA is left out and the CDR3 is given as listed by TCRdb. This chain links TRBV20-1 with TRBJ2-3; TRBD1 is the table's D call and was not checked against the DNA. CDR1 DFQATT and CDR2 SNEGSKA come from the germline V gene (reference sequence). A total of 14 residues make up the CDR3, ends included. CDR3 amino acids: CSASDIRGADTQNL.

Only one count was recorded for this clonotype. One junction end does not reproduce the germline sequence, and a read error may be involved. V is TRBV6-5 and J is TRBJ1-2, with D possibly being TRBD1 (5 bases). The CDR3 length is 12 residues. CDR1 and CDR2 from the germline V gene are MNHEY and SVGAGI. CDR3 protein: CARSYSGSGYSF. For the CDR3, the DNA is TGTGCCAGGAGTTACTCAGGGTCTGGCTACAGCTTC.

This clonotype turned up a few times. The genes are TRBV20-1 and TRBJ2-7; no firm D call. Trimming stripped 8 bases from V and 2 bases from J, with 13 bases between. Germline V CDR1 and CDR2: DFQATT, SNEGSKA (reference sequence). The CDR3 sequence is 12 residues long. The CDR3 sequence: CSISAVTYEQYF. The CDR3 DNA reads TGCAGTATTAGTGCAGTCACCTACGAGCAGTACTTC.

A word on this clonotype: The junction differs from germline at one of its ends, possibly a read error. The genes are TRBV6-2 or TRBV6-3 and TRBJ1-5, with 9 nucleotides matching TRBD1. Germline V gives CDR1 MNHEY, CDR2 SVGEGT. The CDR3 length is 15 residues. CDR3 in amino acids: CATSYGTGTNQPLHF. CDR3 DNA sequence: TGTGCCACCAGTTATGGGACAGGGACAAATCAGCCCCTGCATTTT.

The chain employs TRBV11-2 and TRBJ1-1, with D hard to call. Germline-derived CDR1 and CDR2 are SGHAT and FQNNGV. CDR3 length equals 15 residues. Trimming shortened V by 0 bases and J by 3 bases, and 11 bases separated the two germline ends. The CDR3 spells CASSLDAGAYTEAFF. The CDR3 nucleotides are TGTGCCAGCAGCTTAGATGCAGGAGCTTACACTGAAGCTTTCTTT.

The V call is TRBV5-1, the J call TRBJ1-4; 7 nucleotides align to TRBD1. The length of the CDR3 is 14 residues. Trimming removed 6 bases from V and 8 bases from J; junction bases left unmatched: 10. In germline, CDR1 is SGHRS, CDR2 YFSETQ. Here the CDR3 DNA reads TGCGCCAGCACCCATCAGGGGGGCGGGGAAAAACTGTTTTTT. It yields the protein CASTHQGGGEKLFF. The full variable domain, in which reference TRBV5-1 and TRBJ1-4 provide the parts outside the CDR3, is KAGVTQTPRYLIKTRGQQVTLSCSPISGHRSVSWYQQTPGQGLQFLFEYFSETQRNKGNFPGRFSGRQFSNSRSEMNVSTLELGDSALYLCASTHQGGGEKLFFGSGTQLSVL.

This clonotype appeared a few times. Being one base from a much bigger clone, this may be a read error. The chain uses TRBV6-6 and TRBJ2-3; 12 bases are shared with TRBD2. Germline loops: CDR1 MNHNY, CDR2 SVGAGI (reference sequence). This CDR3 contains 16 residues. V lost 3 bases to trimming and J lost 3 bases; unmatched junction nucleotides: 4. CDR3 bases: TGTGCCAGCAGTTATGAACTAGCGGGGGGTACAGATACGCAGTATTTT. Translated, it gives CASSYELAGGTDTQYF.

With regard to this clonotype: One end of the junction is discordant with germline, which a read error may explain. This chain joins TRBV11-1 and TRBJ2-7; TRBD2 matches 7 bases. Germline lookup yields CDR1 SGHAT and CDR2 FQDESV (reference sequence). The CDR3 is 12 residues long. In nucleotides, the CDR3 is TGTGCCAGCAGCTTAACCCGGGGGGAGCAGTATTTC. Protein: CASSLTRGEQYF.

This clonotype has a single count. A read error may explain this, as a much larger clone is one base away. V gene TRBV6-5 combines with J gene TRBJ1-2, with a weak D call TRBD1 (6 bases). Trimming removed 8 bases at V and 5 bases at J, with 21 bases between. There are 15 residues in the CDR3. Germline CDR1 MNHEY, CDR2 SVGAGI. Written as DNA, the CDR3 is TGTGCCAGCGGTACCCTACAGGGAAGAGAGTATGGCTACACCTTC. It codes for CASGTLQGREYGYTF.

Notes on this clonotype: At one end the junction does not follow the germline gene, possibly because of a read error. This chain links TRBV20-1 with TRBJ2-3; D may be TRBD1 (6 bases). Germline V lookup: CDR1 DFQATT, CDR2 SNEGSKA (reference sequence). This CDR3 is built from 15 residues. Here the CDR3 reads CSASRPDRSADAQYF. In DNA form, the CDR3 reads TGCAGTGCTAGCCGGCCAGACAGGTCGGCAGATGCGCAGTATTTT.

This clonotype was seen once. The germline gene is not matched at one end of the junction; a read error may be the cause. The V call is TRBV20-1, the J call TRBJ1-2; unclear D gene. From germline, CDR1 is DFQATT and CDR2 SNEGSKA (reference sequence). This CDR3 spans 14 amino acids. The CDR3 loop reads CSARGGDSNYAYTF. The CDR3 nucleotides are TGCAGTGCTAGAGGGGGAGACTCCAACTATGCCTACACCTTC.

Comments on this clonotype: An end of the junction does not agree with germline; a read error may underlie this. V gene TRBV11-1 combines with J gene TRBJ2-2, with D uncertain. CDR1 is SGHAT and CDR2 is FQDESV in the germline V gene (reference sequence). The CDR3 spans 15 residues. The DNA of the CDR3 is TGTGCCAGTAGCTTAGGCAGGAGATGCACCGGGGAGCTGTTTTTT. As protein: CASSLGRRCTGELFF.

The V call is TRBV4-2, the J call TRBJ1-2; TRBD1 matches 7 bases. J lost 11 bases, V lost 0 bases, and 18 bases had no gene match. Germline loops: CDR1 LGHNA, CDR2 YNFKEQ. The CDR3 is 17 residues long. As DNA, the CDR3 is TGTGCCAGCAGCCAAGATCGGTGGAGGGGGCAGGAGTATAGTTACACCTTC. Amino acids: CASSQDRWRGQEYSYTF.

Concerning this clonotype itself: This likely comes from a read error, as the CDR3 has no conserved phenylalanine or tryptophan at its end. The limits of the CDR3 on the DNA are not certain, so only TCRdb's listed CDR3 is given. The chain is built from TRBV20-1 and TRBJ2-1; the listed D gene, TRBD1, was not tested against the DNA. The CDR3 extends over 12 residues, inclusive of both ends. In germline, CDR1 is DFQATT, CDR2 SNEGSKA (reference sequence). Here the CDR3 reads CSAMDRADEKFL.

Of note for this clonotype: Sequence at one end of the junction differs from germline and may be a read error. The V call is TRBV4-1, the J call TRBJ2-1; no definite D call. CDR1 is MGHRA, CDR2 YSYEKL, per germline. CDR3 length: 16 residues. The CDR3 DNA is TGTGCCGGCAGCCAAGTCGACATGATCTCCTACAATGAGCAGTTCTTC. Encoded protein: CAGSQVDMISYNEQFF.

Remarks on this clonotype: With a much larger clone just one base away, this may be a read error. The rearrangement uses TRBV11-2 and TRBJ2-2, with 8 bases identical to TRBD2. CDR1 is SGHAT, CDR2 FQNNGV, per germline. CDR3 length: 15 amino acids. This chain's CDR3 is CANSLAGYYTGELFF. DNA for the CDR3: TGTGCCAACAGCTTAGCGGGGTATTACACCGGGGAGCTGTTTTTT.

Remarks on this clonotype: This may be a read error, as it is one base from a much larger clone. No conserved phenylalanine or tryptophan is present at the end of the CDR3, so a read error is the likely explanation. The chain carries TRBV11-2 and TRBJ1-1, with D tentatively TRBD1 (5 bases). Germline V gene sequence: CDR1 SGHAT, CDR2 FQNNGV. V lost 8 bases and J 4 bases, leaving 14 bases between the germline ends. The CDR3 is 13 amino acids. Here the CDR3 reads CASLVGRGTEAFI. The CDR3, as DNA: TGTGCCAGCTTAGTCGGGAGGGGCACTGAAGCTTTCATT.

V is TRBV12-3 or TRBV12-4 and J is TRBJ2-1; a possible D gene is TRBD1 (6 bases). The V end was cut by 3 bases, the J end by 4 bases, with 10 bases between. This CDR3 spans 14 amino acids. This CDR3 reads CASSFRGGYNEQFF. The CDR3 bases are TGTGCCAGCAGTTTTAGAGGGGGATACAATGAGCAGTTCTTC.

The chain employs TRBV11-2 and TRBJ2-6; 7 bases line up with TRBD1. CDR3 length: 19 residues. Trimming took 1 base from V and 16 from J; bases not matched to a gene: 25. Germline V CDR1 and CDR2: SGHAT, FQNNGV. As DNA, the CDR3 is TGTGCCAGCAGCTTAGTTACAAAGGACAGGCCCTCTGGGACCAAGGTACTGACTTTC. This codes for CASSLVTKDRPSGTKVLTF. Together with reference TRBV11-2 and TRBJ2-6, the CDR3 gives the full variable domain: EAGVAQSPRYKIIEKRQSVAFWCNPISGHATLYWYQQILGQGPKLLIQFQNNGVVDDSQLPKDRFSAERLKGVDSTLKIQPAKLEDSAVYLCASSLVTKDRPSGTKVLTFGAGSRLTVL.

Of note for this clonotype: Possible read error: a much larger clone is one base away. The chain recombines TRBV6-1 with TRBJ2-3; 7 nucleotides match TRBD1. This CDR3 comprises 14 residues. Germline assignment: CDR1 MNHNS and CDR2 SASEGT. CDR3 sequence: CASSVGQVPDTKYF. The CDR3 DNA reads as TGTGCCAGCAGTGTTGGACAGGTCCCAGATACGAAGTATTTT.